These T cell receptor beta chains were read from a single sample in a study of lymphopenia after photon versus proton radiotherapy. Only in-frame clones appear in the TCRdb table, and some are missing; sequencing was by immunoSEQ multiplex PCR. The repertoire holds approximately 80,000 clones, with around four fifths as singletons. Sequenced material: peripheral blood, taken from a patient treated with proton-based radiotherapy. Source of these receptors: a man in his 60s with pancreatic cancer. Each CDR3 is given without its conserved first and last residue. Clone size appears in some rows only: once, few, many, or a class for an expanded clone.

CDR3aa: ASSVRDGNTEAF
abundance: .
v_gene: TRBV9

CDR3aa: ATSRPSGRSKNTEAF
abundance: once
v_gene: TRBV15

CDR3aa: ASSQDLVDSNQPQH
abundance: .
v_gene: TRBV4-3

CDR3aa: ATSVSPQFPGRGAF
abundance: .
v_gene: TRBV15

CDR3aa: ASSQDTGATSQPQH
abundance: .
v_gene: TRBV4-2

CDR3aa: SVAGAEGLNYGYT
abundance: .
v_gene: TRBV29-1

CDR3aa: SVGVGGTTGELF
abundance: few
v_gene: TRBV29-1

CDR3aa: ASSLVGGVVIDQPQH
abundance: .
v_gene: TRBV7-2

CDR3aa: ASSSETSGIRTGELF
abundance: .
v_gene: TRBV27

CDR3aa: ASSDRGVYNEQF
abundance: .
v_gene: TRBV25-1

CDR3aa: ASSIRAGQETQY
abundance: .
v_gene: TRBV19

CDR3aa: ASSEEGDGDGIGLKGYT
abundance: .
v_gene: TRBV2

CDR3aa: ASSVDPSGTIQETQY
abundance: .
v_gene: TRBV9

CDR3aa: ASSYSKRRSTDTQY
abundance: .
v_gene: TRBV6-5

CDR3aa: ASSLEAGGGPDTQY
abundance: .
v_gene: TRBV11-3

CDR3aa: ASRPRPRDYYEQY
abundance: once
v_gene: TRBV2

CDR3aa: ASSARQGITDTQY
abundance: .
v_gene: TRBV9

CDR3aa: ASSLGASSNEKLF
abundance: few
v_gene: TRBV18

CDR3aa: ASSQGPGLAGATGELF
abundance: .
v_gene: TRBV4-2

CDR3aa: ASSLAGSSEAF
abundance: .
v_gene: TRBV5-1

CDR3aa: ASSEDVTSGGETQY
abundance: .
v_gene: TRBV2

CDR3aa: ASSQVDSGGFANTGELF
abundance: .
v_gene: TRBV4-2

CDR3aa: ASGEGETQY
abundance: .
v_gene: TRBV10-1

CDR3aa: ASSQEGQVTYEQY
abundance: .
v_gene: TRBV4-1

CDR3aa: ASSPGGGSPLH
abundance: .
v_gene: TRBV7-2

CDR3aa: ASSQKAGGGNTIY
abundance: .
v_gene: TRBV4-2

CDR3aa: ASSLSGRVAGANVLT
abundance: once
v_gene: TRBV5-5

CDR3aa: ASSAPGQGNEKLF
abundance: .
v_gene: TRBV28

CDR3aa: ASSPGQGIHEKLF
abundance: .
v_gene: TRBV11-2

CDR3aa: ASSPGGEKLF
abundance: .
v_gene: TRBV6-6

CDR3aa: ASSSGRDPPNEQF
abundance: .
v_gene: TRBV11-1

CDR3aa: ASSLAEETQY
abundance: .
v_gene: TRBV5-1

CDR3aa: ASSFPGLAGDEQY
abundance: .
v_gene: TRBV5-4

CDR3aa: ASSQDRPGQETQY
abundance: .
v_gene: TRBV4-3

CDR3aa: ASSPYPAARETQY
abundance: .
v_gene: TRBV21-1

CDR3aa: ASSQAIVEKLF
abundance: few
v_gene: TRBV4-1